This note documents a single T cell receptor beta chain sequence. The CDR3 covers 16 residues. Trimming took 1 base from V and 2 from J, leaving 13 bases between them. In germline, CDR1 is SGHRS, CDR2 YFSETQ. Generated by immunoSEQ multiplex PCR, the TCRdb table keeps only in-frame clones and is missing some. The sample has approximately 100,000 clones, around 88% seen once. This entry comes from a study of control samples from healthy donors and cancer patients. The clonotype comes from a man aged 25 to 45 in good health. Sequenced input: blood. The V gene is TRBV5-1, the J gene TRBJ2-1, with D perhaps matching TRBD2 (6 bases). Here the CDR3 DNA reads TGCGCCAGCAGCTTGAGCCACGGGAGCGCCTACAATGAGCAGTTCTTC. Its translation: CASSLSHGSAYNEQFF.